Presented here are 10 T cell receptor beta chains from one specimen sequenced in a study of shared clonotypes between healthy human individuals (TCRdb year 2020). Library creation used the immunoSEQ multiplex PCR assay. The table comes from immuneACCESS by way of TCRdb, which keeps in-frame sequences with V and J called. Part of the clones is missing from these tables; in studies checked, under half for an unresolved V gene and the rest for unknown reasons. The sample table holds 850,000 to 1,100,000 clones, of which roughly 80% were seen once. Approximately 0.95% of the sample is in the top ten clones. Input material: memory CD4+ T cells from PBMCs. Taken with the paper, the label for cell subset or site translates to: CD45RA-negative fraction. These receptors all come from a man between 18 and 35 years old in good health. Some clones in this sample may be carry-over from other donors' samples.

This chain links TRBV9 with TRBJ2-1; possibly TRBD1 for D (6 bases). The germline V gene has CDR1 SGDLS and CDR2 YYNGEE. V was pared by 3 bases and J by 3 bases, with 13 bases between. The length of the CDR3 is 15 residues. The CDR3 DNA is TGTGCCAGCAGCGCACAGGTGGACAGCTACAATGAGCAGTTCTTC. Translated, it gives CASSAQVDSYNEQFF.

The DNA of the CDR3 is TGTGCCTGGAGTACAGGGGACAATTCACCCCTCCACTTT. Its translation: CAWSTGDNSPLHF. V usage is TRBV30 and J usage is TRBJ1-6, with TRBD1 identical over 7 bases. This CDR3 comprises 13 residues. CDR1 GTSNPN and CDR2 SVGIG come from the germline V gene (reference sequence). Losses at the gene ends were 2 bases for V and 7 bases for J; bases not matched to a gene: 2.

The DNA of the CDR3 is TGTGCCAGCAGATCGGCCAAGGAGGTAGCCGGGGAGCTGTTTTTT. Its translation is CASRSAKEVAGELFF. The V and J genes are TRBV6-6 and TRBJ2-2; D possibly corresponds to TRBD2 (5 bases). CDR3 length: 15 residues. Trimming left V 6 bases short and J 6 bases short, with 17 bases between. Germline assignment: CDR1 MNHNY and CDR2 SVGAGI (reference sequence).

The J gene is TRBJ2-7, the V gene TRBV6-6, with unresolved D. The CDR3 totals 12 residues. Germline loops: CDR1 MNHNY, CDR2 SVGAGI (reference sequence). Trimming stripped 0 bases from V and 3 bases from J, with 3 bases between. The CDR3 bases are TGTGCCAGCAGTTACTCGTACTACGAGCAGTACTTC. Its protein product is CASSYSYYEQYF.

This clone has only a few counts. This chain uses TRBV29-1 with TRBJ1-1, with 8 bases matching TRBD1. The V gene's germline CDR1 is SQVTM and CDR2 ANQGSEA. V lost 6 bases to trimming and J lost 4 bases; unmatched junction nucleotides: 7. The CDR3 is made up of 13 amino acids. This CDR3 reads CSVRQGLGTEAFF. The DNA of the CDR3 is TGCAGCGTGAGACAGGGGCTAGGCACTGAAGCTTTCTTT.

The V gene is TRBV11-1, the J gene TRBJ2-5; D is perhaps TRBD1 (6 bases). Germline V gene sequence: CDR1 SGHAT, CDR2 FQDESV (reference sequence). Trimming took off 4 bases at V and 5 bases at J, with 14 bases between the two ends. The CDR3 runs 14 residues. DNA of the CDR3: TGTGCCAGCAGCTACCAGGGGTTTTGGGAGACCCAGTACTTC. This gives the protein CASSYQGFWETQYF.

This chain joins TRBV28 and TRBJ1-5; TRBD1 matches 7 bases. Germline CDR1 and CDR2: MDHEN and SYDVKM. Losses at the gene ends were 5 bases for V and 15 bases for J; bases not matched to a gene: 10. CDR3 size: 12 residues. The CDR3 DNA sequence: TGTGCCAGCAGTGAACCTTGGACAGGAGGGCATTTT. This encodes CASSEPWTGGHF.

The chain is built from TRBV5-5 and TRBJ2-5; 9 nucleotides match TRBD1. Losses at the gene ends were 1 base for V and 4 bases for J; bases not matched to a gene: 5. This CDR3 spans 15 amino acids. Per germline, CDR1 SGHKS and CDR2 YYEKEE (reference sequence). This chain's CDR3 is CASSLMGQGAETQYF. CDR3 DNA: TGTGCCAGCAGCTTGATGGGACAGGGAGCAGAGACCCAGTACTTC.

This clone was seen only a few times. This CDR3 is also generated by other DNA sequences in the sample. The J gene is TRBJ1-1, the V gene TRBV9; possible D gene TRBD1, 5 bases. The CDR3 has 13 residues. The V gene's germline CDR1 is SGDLS and CDR2 YYNGEE. V lost 3 bases and J 1 base, leaving 7 bases between the germline ends. The CDR3 protein is CASSARGNTEAFF. CDR3 coding DNA: TGTGCCAGCAGCGCAAGGGGGAACACTGAAGCTTTCTTT.

This chain joins TRBV6-5 and TRBJ1-1; 7 nucleotides line up with TRBD1. Germline lookup yields CDR1 MNHEY and CDR2 SVGAGI. The ends lost 6 bases at V and 1 base at J; junction bases unmatched: 5. The CDR3 has 14 residues. Written as DNA, the CDR3 is TGTGCCAGCAGAATTGACAGGGCGAACACTGAAGCTTTCTTT. Translated, it gives CASRIDRANTEAFF.